Shown below are 17 T cell receptor beta chains from a single sample sequenced in a study of naive and memory T cell subsets. Two oligonucleotides, mixed equimolar, formed the beta constant-region primer covering TRBC1 and TRBC2. TCRdb reprocessed the UMI-ligation and nested PCR reads with MiXCR, giving one entry per CDR3 protein. The sample includes around 160,000 distinct CDR3 sequences, over 15% of them seen just once. Sequencing was carried out using naive CD4+ T cells from blood. These receptors were collected from a human donor in good health.

The CDR3 region is CASSYATGVGELFF. The CDR3, as DNA: TGTGCCAGCAGTTACGCTACAGGGGTTGGGGAGCTGTTTTTT. The chain carries TRBV6-5 and TRBJ2-2; TRBD1 agrees at 7 bases. This CDR3 has 14 amino acids. V lost 2 bases and J lost 8; bases outside the gene matches: 5. Germline V gene sequence: CDR1 MNHEY, CDR2 SVGAGI.

This clonotype turned up a few times. V gene TRBV7-9 combines with J gene TRBJ2-1; D uncertain. From germline, CDR1 is SEHNR and CDR2 FQNEAQ (reference sequence). Between the trimmed V and J ends, which lost 1 base and 8 bases, there was a span of 15 bases. CDR3 size: 15 residues. Written as DNA, the CDR3 is TGTGCCAGCAGCTTAGAATTAGTTGGTCTCTATGAGCAGTTCTTC. It specifies CASSLELVGLYEQFF. The entire variable domain, with the rest obtained from reference TRBV7-9 and TRBJ2-1, is as follows: DTGVSQNPRHKITKRGQNVTFRCDPISEHNRLYWYRQTLGQGPEFLTYFQNEAQLEKSRLLSDRFSAERPKGSFSTLEIQRTEQGDSAMYLCASSLELVGLYEQFFGPGTRLTVL.

The chain combines TRBV28 with TRBJ1-4; D perhaps matches TRBD1 (6 bases). The V gene's germline CDR1 is MDHEN and CDR2 SYDVKM. Trimming shortened V by 5 bases and J by 2 bases, and 15 bases separated the two germline ends. This CDR3 region has 16 residues. The CDR3 loop reads CASSPVQGWTNEKLFF. The CDR3 bases are TGTGCCAGCAGTCCAGTCCAGGGGTGGACTAATGAAAAACTGTTTTTT.

This clonotype was counted a few times. The V and J genes are TRBV6-1 and TRBJ1-2; no clear D gene. This CDR3 has 15 amino acids. Trimming stripped 1 base from V and 2 bases from J, with 11 bases between. CDR1 and CDR2 from the germline V gene are MNHNS and SASEGT. The CDR3 region has the DNA TGTGCCAGCAGTGAAGGGCCCTCGCGGAACTATGGCTACACCTTC. Amino acids: CASSEGPSRNYGYTF.

The chain has TRBV7-2 and TRBJ2-1; 14 positions match TRBD2. The CDR3 is 18 residues long. Germline CDR1 reads SGHTA; CDR2 reads FQGNSA. Germline trimming cut 5 bases from V and 0 bases from J; bases unmatched to any gene: 6. The CDR3 spells CASSRLAGGPSSYNEQFF. The CDR3 nucleotides read TGTGCCAGCAGCCGACTAGCGGGAGGGCCGAGCTCCTACAATGAGCAGTTCTTC.

This clonotype was detected ten times or more. This rearrangement joins TRBV12-3 or TRBV12-4 to TRBJ1-6; D possibly corresponds to TRBD1 (6 bases). V was shortened by 4 bases and J by 10 bases, with 17 bases between the two germline ends. The CDR3 is 15 amino acids. CDR3 nucleotides: TGTGCCAGCAGTTCGACAGGCTTGACAGGATCACCCCTCCACTTT. Encoded protein: CASSSTGLTGSPLHF.

This chain connects TRBV6-2 or TRBV6-3 to TRBJ2-1; a possible D gene is TRBD2 (6 bases). CDR1 and CDR2 (germline): MNHEY, SVGEGT. This CDR3 region has 11 residues. V lost 8 bases, J lost 7 bases, and 9 bases lay in between. The CDR3 DNA is TGTGCCAGCGGGACTGTGAATGAGCAGTTCTTC. Residues: CASGTVNEQFF.

This clonotype was observed a handful of times. This rearrangement joins TRBV7-9 to TRBJ1-4; D not resolved. The germline V gene has CDR1 SEHNR and CDR2 FQNEAQ (reference sequence). Trimming shortened V by 3 bases and J by 2 bases, and 7 bases separated the two germline ends. The CDR3 has 14 residues. DNA of the CDR3: TGTGCCAGCAGCTTCCGGGAGACTAATGAAAAACTGTTTTTT. The encoded protein is CASSFRETNEKLFF.

CDR3 sequence (DNA): TGTGCCAGCAGGGACCTAGCGTCCGAGCAGTACTTC. Amino acids: CASRDLASEQYF. The chain links TRBV12-3 or TRBV12-4 to TRBJ2-7; D perhaps matches TRBD2 (6 bases). V shed 6 bases and J shed 6 bases, with 12 bases lying between them. CDR3 length: 12 residues.

This chain joins TRBV28 and TRBJ2-3, with TRBD2 matching 7 bases. V dropped 4 bases and J dropped 6; count of bases not matched to a gene: 16. Germline CDR1 is MDHEN and CDR2 is SYDVKM. CDR3 length equals 17 residues. The CDR3 sequence is CASSSTGLVGSSDTQYF. CDR3 DNA sequence: TGTGCCAGCAGTTCCACCGGACTAGTGGGGTCATCGGATACGCAGTATTTT.

The chain links TRBV18 to TRBJ1-2; D is ambiguous. Germline lookup yields CDR1 KGHSH and CDR2 LQKENI. The CDR3 totals 16 residues. V gave up 2 bases and J gave up 0 bases, with 13 bases separating them. The CDR3 DNA sequence: TGTGCCAGCTCACCAGAGGCAGGCCGAGCTAACTATGGCTACACCTTC. Protein sequence: CASSPEAGRANYGYTF.

This chain links TRBV11-2 with TRBJ1-1; D possibly corresponds to TRBD1 (5 bases). The germline CDR1 and CDR2 sequences are SGHAT and FQNNGV. V dropped 0 bases and J dropped 10 bases, with 12 bases sitting between them. The CDR3 contains 13 residues. CDR3 nucleotides: TGTGCCAGCAGCTTAGAATCGACAGCGCCAGCTTTCTTT. This encodes CASSLESTAPAFF.

The sample holds a few counts of this clonotype. The chain links TRBV5-1 to TRBJ2-7; no definite D call. The CDR3 runs 14 residues. V gave up 0 bases and J gave up 0 bases, with 7 bases separating them. Germline V lookup: CDR1 SGHRS, CDR2 YFSETQ. The CDR3 DNA reads as TGCGCCAGCAGCTTGGAAGACCCCTCCTACGAGCAGTACTTC. As protein: CASSLEDPSYEQYF.

In its sample, this clonotype was seen a few times. The chain recombines TRBV14 with TRBJ2-1; either TRBD1 or TRBD2 may supply D (5 bases each). Trimming took 4 bases from V and 9 from J, leaving 13 bases between them. From germline, CDR1 is SGHDN and CDR2 FVKESK. The CDR3 loop spans 13 amino acids. CDR3 in amino acids: CASSPGPIGEQFF. CDR3 bases: TGTGCCAGCAGCCCGGGACCTATCGGTGAGCAGTTCTTC.

This clonotype was counted between two and nine times. The chain employs TRBV7-9 and TRBJ2-5; the D is unclear. This CDR3 region has 15 residues. Germline loops: CDR1 SEHNR, CDR2 FQNEAQ (reference sequence). V dropped 1 base and J dropped 5 bases, with 14 bases sitting between them. This CDR3 is CASSLGLALRETQYF. In DNA, the CDR3 is TGTGCCAGCAGCTTAGGCTTAGCTTTGCGGGAGACCCAGTACTTC.

V is TRBV20-1 and J is TRBJ2-1; D may be TRBD1 or TRBD2 (5 bases each). The CDR3 totals 16 residues. Trimming took off 1 base at V and 0 bases at J, with 13 bases between the two ends. Germline V CDR1 and CDR2: DFQATT, SNEGSKA (reference sequence). CDR3 sequence: CSARGGRGTSYNEQFF. The DNA of the CDR3 is TGCAGTGCTAGAGGGGGGAGAGGGACCTCCTACAATGAGCAGTTCTTC.

CDR3 DNA sequence: TGCAGTGCCACCGGGACTAGCGGGAACTATGAGCAGTTCTTC. The encoded protein is CSATGTSGNYEQFF. The chain couples TRBV20-1 to TRBJ2-1, with 13 nucleotides matching TRBD2. Germline CDR1 reads DFQATT; CDR2 reads SNEGSKA (reference sequence). The CDR3 consists of 14 residues. The ends lost 6 bases at V and 8 bases at J; junction bases unmatched: 7.